The T cell receptor (beta chain) described here comes from a study of shared clonotypes between healthy human individuals. Study details: Each donor had three CD4 naive, three CD4 memory, two CD8 naive and one CD8 memory plate. Study results and caveats: The naive CD4 repertoires of a handful of donors were compared, and approximately 5.3% of clonotypes were shared. Naive subsets, compared against memory subsets, generally had larger estimated richness values.

Germline V gene lookup returns CDR1 SGHDN and CDR2 FVKESK. The CDR3 runs 15 residues. Trimming left V 0 bases short and J 4 bases short, with 12 bases between. Assay used: immunoSEQ multiplex PCR; TCRdb lists only in-frame clones, some missing. The sample includes about 2 million clones, about 95% seen only once; the top ten take roughly 0.13%. Turning to this clone: Its antigen is currently unknown.

The split of CD4+ cells yielded CD45RA+ naive and CD45RA-negative memory subsets. This chain uses TRBV14 with TRBJ2-5; TRBD1 might be the D (5 bases). This receptor was obtained from a man younger than 35 in good health. Sequenced material: naive CD4+ T cells sorted from blood. The subset was: CD45RA+ positively selected. CDR3 in amino acids: CASSQEGRALETQYF. The CDR3, as DNA: TGTGCCAGCAGCCAAGAGGGCAGGGCCCTAGAGACCCAGTACTTC.